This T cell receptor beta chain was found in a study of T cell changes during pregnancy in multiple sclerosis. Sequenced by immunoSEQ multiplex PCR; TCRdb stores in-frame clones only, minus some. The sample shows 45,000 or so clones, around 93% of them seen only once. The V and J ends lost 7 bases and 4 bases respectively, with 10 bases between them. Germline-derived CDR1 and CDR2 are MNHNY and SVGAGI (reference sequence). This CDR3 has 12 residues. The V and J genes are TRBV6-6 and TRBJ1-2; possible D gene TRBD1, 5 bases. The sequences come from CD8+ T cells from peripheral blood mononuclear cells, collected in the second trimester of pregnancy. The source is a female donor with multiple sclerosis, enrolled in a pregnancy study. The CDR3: CASNQGLYGYTF. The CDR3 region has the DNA TGTGCCAGCAACCAGGGTCTCTATGGCTACACCTTC.